The text below deals with one T cell receptor beta chain. These data come from a study of identical twins' blood T cells. Germline-derived CDR1 and CDR2 are MNHEY and SVGAGI. The CDR3 is 18 residues long. J lost 5 bases, V lost 0 bases, and 13 bases had no gene match. TCRdb recomputed calls from the 5' RACE reads with MiXCR, one row per CDR3 protein. The sample comprises roughly 380,000 distinct CDR3 sequences, under 30% of which are singletons, and about 6% rests with the top ten. Sequences were obtained from PBMCs. The chain employs TRBV6-5 and TRBJ2-3; TRBD2 agrees at 8 bases. This TCR came from a woman between 18 and 49 years old in good health. CDR3 loop: CASSYSILTSGPRDTQYF. The CDR3 DNA is TGTGCCAGCAGTTACTCGATTCTAACTAGCGGTCCCCGAGATACGCAGTATTTT.